Here is one T cell receptor beta chain with its context. The data were taken from a study of blood T cell repertoires in COVID-19. Across the whole study: Some COVID-19 samples were acute and others convalescent; all came from the United States, Italy and Spain.

The method was immunoSEQ multiplex PCR; TCRdb's version includes in-frame clones alone and lacks a portion of them. The profile shows 150,000 to 200,000 clones, around 85% of them singletons. CDR1 and CDR2 from the germline V gene are MNHEY and SMNVEV (reference sequence). This CDR3 has 15 amino acids. V dropped 5 bases and J dropped 6; count of bases not matched to a gene: 8. The TCR comes from a man older than 75 with COVID-19, enrolled during active disease. The sequenced sample consisted of peripheral blood. The V call is TRBV27, the J call TRBJ2-1, with 9 nucleotides matching TRBD1. In DNA form, the CDR3 reads TGTGCCAGCAGTCCGCCGACAGGGGGAGGCAATGAGCAGTTCTTC. It specifies CASSPPTGGGNEQFF.